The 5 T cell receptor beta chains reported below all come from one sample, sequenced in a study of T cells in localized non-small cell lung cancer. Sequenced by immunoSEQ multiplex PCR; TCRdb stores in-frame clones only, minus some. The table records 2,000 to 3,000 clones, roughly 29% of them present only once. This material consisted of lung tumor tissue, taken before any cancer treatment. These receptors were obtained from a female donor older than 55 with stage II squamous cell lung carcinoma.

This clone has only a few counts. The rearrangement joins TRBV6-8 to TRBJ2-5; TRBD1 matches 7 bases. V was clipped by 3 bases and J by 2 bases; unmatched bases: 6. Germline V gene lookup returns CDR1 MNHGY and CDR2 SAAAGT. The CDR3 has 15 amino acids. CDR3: CASSYTGTAQETQYF. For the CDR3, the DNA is TGTGCCAGCAGTTATACCGGGACAGCACAAGAGACCCAGTACTTC.

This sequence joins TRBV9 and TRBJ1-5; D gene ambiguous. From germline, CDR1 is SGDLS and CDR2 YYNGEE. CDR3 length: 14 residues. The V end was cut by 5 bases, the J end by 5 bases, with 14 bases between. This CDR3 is CASSGRRADQPQHF. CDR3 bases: TGTGCCAGCAGTGGCAGACGGGCGGATCAGCCCCAGCATTTT.

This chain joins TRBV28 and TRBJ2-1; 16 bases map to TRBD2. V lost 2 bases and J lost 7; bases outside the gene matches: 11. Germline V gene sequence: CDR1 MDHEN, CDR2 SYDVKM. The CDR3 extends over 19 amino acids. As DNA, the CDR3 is TGTGCCAGCAGTTTAGTGGGACTAGCGGGGGGGCAAAGGAGGAATGAGCAGTTCTTC. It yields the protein CASSLVGLAGGQRRNEQFF.

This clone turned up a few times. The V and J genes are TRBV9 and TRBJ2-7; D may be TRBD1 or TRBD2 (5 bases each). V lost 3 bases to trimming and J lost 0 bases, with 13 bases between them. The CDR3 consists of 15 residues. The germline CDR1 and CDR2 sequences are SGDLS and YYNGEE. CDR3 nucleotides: TGTGCCAGCAGCGCCGGGACGCTCGGCTCCTACGAGCAGTACTTC. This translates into CASSAGTLGSYEQYF.

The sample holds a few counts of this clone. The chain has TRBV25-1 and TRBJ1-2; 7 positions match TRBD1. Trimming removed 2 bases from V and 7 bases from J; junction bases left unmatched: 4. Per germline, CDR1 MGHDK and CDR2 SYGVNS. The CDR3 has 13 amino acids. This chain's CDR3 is CASSERRTGGYTF. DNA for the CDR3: TGTGCCAGCAGTGAACGTAGGACAGGTGGCTACACCTTC.